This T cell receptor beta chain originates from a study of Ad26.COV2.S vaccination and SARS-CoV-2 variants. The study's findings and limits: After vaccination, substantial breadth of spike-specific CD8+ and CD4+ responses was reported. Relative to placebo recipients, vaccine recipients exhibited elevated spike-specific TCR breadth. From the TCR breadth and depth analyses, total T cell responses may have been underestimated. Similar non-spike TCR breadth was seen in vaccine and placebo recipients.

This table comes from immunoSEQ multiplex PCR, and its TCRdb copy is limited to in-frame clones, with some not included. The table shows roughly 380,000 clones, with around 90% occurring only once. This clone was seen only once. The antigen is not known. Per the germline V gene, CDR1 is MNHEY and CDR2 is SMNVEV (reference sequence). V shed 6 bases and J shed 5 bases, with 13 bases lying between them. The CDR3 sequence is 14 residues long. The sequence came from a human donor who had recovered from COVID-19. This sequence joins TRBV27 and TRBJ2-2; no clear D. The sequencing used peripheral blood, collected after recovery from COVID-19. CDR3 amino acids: CASREVRRTGELFF. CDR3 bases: TGTGCCAGCAGAGAGGTCCGGCGAACCGGGGAGCTGTTTTTT.